This T cell receptor (beta chain) came from a study of blood T cell repertoires in COVID-19. Study-wide context: Acute and convalescent COVID-19 samples came from the United States, Italy and Spain.

The CDR3 covers 13 residues. Trimming at V came to 6 bases and at J to 3 bases, leaving 6 bases not matched to a gene. The germline CDR1 and CDR2 sequences are SQVTM and ANQGSEA. The protocol was immunoSEQ multiplex PCR, while the TCRdb copy is restricted to in-frame clones and leaves out a portion. The sample has approximately 97,000 clones; around four fifths are singletons. The sequence came from a man aged 35 to 55 with active or convalescent COVID-19. The sequenced sample was peripheral blood. The chain links TRBV29-1 to TRBJ1-1; 8 bases fit TRBD1. The CDR3 nucleotides are TGCAGCGTATTTGGACAGGGCTACACTGAAGCTTTCTTT. Translating it yields CSVFGQGYTEAFF.